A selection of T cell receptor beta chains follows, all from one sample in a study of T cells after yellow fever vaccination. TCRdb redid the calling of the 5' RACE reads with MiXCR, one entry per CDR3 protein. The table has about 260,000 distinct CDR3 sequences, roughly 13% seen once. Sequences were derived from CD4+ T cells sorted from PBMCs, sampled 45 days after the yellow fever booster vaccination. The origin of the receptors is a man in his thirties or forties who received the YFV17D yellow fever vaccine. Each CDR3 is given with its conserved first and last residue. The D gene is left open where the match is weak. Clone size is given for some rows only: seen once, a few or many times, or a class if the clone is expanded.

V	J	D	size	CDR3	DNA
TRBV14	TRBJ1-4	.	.	CASSQGRGPNEKLFF	TGTGCCAGCAGCCAAGGCCGGGGCCCGAATGAAAAACTGTTTTTT
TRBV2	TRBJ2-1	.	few	CASKERPSSYNEQFF	TGTGCCAGCAAGGAGCGCCCAAGCTCCTACAATGAGCAGTTCTTC
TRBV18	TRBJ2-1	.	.	CASSPQGIAYNEQFF	TGTGCCAGCTCGCCCCAGGGCATTGCCTACAATGAGCAGTTCTTC
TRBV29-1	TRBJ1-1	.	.	CSVEKLLGTEAFF	TGCAGCGTTGAGAAGCTCCTGGGGACTGAAGCTTTCTTT
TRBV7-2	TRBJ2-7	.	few	CASSFTSSEVEQYF	TGTGCCAGCAGCTTTACGTCCTCCGAGGTCGAGCAGTACTTC
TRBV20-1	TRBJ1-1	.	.	CSARDAQGVNTEAFF	TGCAGTGCTAGAGATGCCCAGGGAGTGAACACTGAAGCTTTCTTT
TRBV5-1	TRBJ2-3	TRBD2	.	CASSLETSGPTDTQYF	TGCGCCAGCAGCTTGGAGACTAGCGGCCCCACAGATACGCAGTATTTT
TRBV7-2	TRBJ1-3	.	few	CASSLSYGNTIYF	TGTGCCAGCAGCTTATCGTATGGAAACACCATATATTTT
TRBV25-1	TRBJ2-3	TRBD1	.	CASSAGQGNTDTQYF	TGTGCCAGCAGTGCCGGACAGGGGAACACAGATACGCAGTATTTT
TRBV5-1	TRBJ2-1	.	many	CASSLGQGYNEQFF	TGCGCCAGCAGCTTGGGGCAGGGGTACAATGAGCAGTTCTTC
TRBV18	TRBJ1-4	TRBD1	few	CASSPDRSEKLFF	TGTGCCAGCTCACCGGACAGGAGTGAAAAACTGTTTTTT
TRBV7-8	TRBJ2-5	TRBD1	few	CASSLASGTGKETQYF	TGTGCCAGCAGCCTAGCCTCCGGGACAGGGAAAGAGACCCAGTACTTC
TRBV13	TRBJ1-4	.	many	CASSSDGKRQLFF	TGTGCCAGCAGCTCGGACGGGAAGAGGCAACTGTTTTTT
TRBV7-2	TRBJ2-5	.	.	CASSLANSAWETQYF	TGTGCCAGCAGCTTAGCAAATAGCGCTTGGGAGACCCAGTACTTC
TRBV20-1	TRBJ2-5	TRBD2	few	CSALAGQETQYF	TGCAGTGCCCTAGCGGGACAAGAGACCCAGTACTTC
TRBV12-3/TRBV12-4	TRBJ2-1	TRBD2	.	CASRLAGGGKQFF	TGTGCCAGCAGGCTAGCGGGAGGTGGGAAGCAGTTCTTC
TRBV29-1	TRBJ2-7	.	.	CSVGSPAYEQYF	TGCAGCGTAGGATCGCCCGCCTACGAGCAGTACTTC
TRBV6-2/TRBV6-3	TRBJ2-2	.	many	CASTDWAPDWELFF	TGTGCCAGCACCGATTGGGCGCCGGACTGGGAGCTGTTTTTT
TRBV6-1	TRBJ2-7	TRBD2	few	CASNGAGADYEQYF	TGTGCCAGCAACGGGGCGGGAGCGGACTACGAGCAGTACTTC
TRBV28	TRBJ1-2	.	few	CASSLSAGDYGYTF	TGTGCCAGCAGTTTATCGGCAGGGGACTATGGCTACACCTTC
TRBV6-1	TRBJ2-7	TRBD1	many	CASSRGQGSDEQYF	TGTGCCAGCAGCAGAGGACAGGGGAGCGACGAGCAGTACTTC
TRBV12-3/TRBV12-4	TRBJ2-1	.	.	CASISGTPAYNEQFF	TGTGCCAGCATCAGCGGGACACCGGCATACAATGAGCAGTTCTTC
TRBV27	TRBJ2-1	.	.	CASKSSYNEQFF	TGTGCCTCAAAAAGCTCCTACAATGAGCAGTTCTTC
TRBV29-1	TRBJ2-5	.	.	CSVLPGAGGETQYF	TGCAGCGTCCTCCCGGGAGCCGGAGGAGAGACCCAGTACTTC
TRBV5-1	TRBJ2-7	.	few	CASSQRDYSYEQYF	TGCGCCAGCAGTCAGCGAGATTACTCCTACGAGCAGTACTTC
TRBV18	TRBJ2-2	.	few	CASSPSTTGELFF	TGTGCCAGCTCACCTAGTACCACCGGGGAGCTGTTTTTT
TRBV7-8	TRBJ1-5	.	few	CASSRDGTFNQPQHF	TGTGCCAGCAGCCGGGACGGGACCTTCAATCAGCCCCAGCATTTT
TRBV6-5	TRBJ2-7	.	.	CASSLGGTPRYEQYF	TGTGCCAGCAGTTTAGGGGGGACGCCACGCTACGAGCAGTACTTC
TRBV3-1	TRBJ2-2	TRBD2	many	CASSQGSLRLAPNTGELFF	TGTGCCAGCAGCCAAGGGTCTCTGCGACTAGCGCCGAACACCGGGGAGCTGTTTTTT
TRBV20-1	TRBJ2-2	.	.	CSAPKRVTGELFF	TGCAGTGCACCCAAGCGGGTTACCGGGGAGCTGTTTTTT
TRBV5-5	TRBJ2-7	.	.	CASSLCGDLRSYEQYF	TGTGCCAGCAGCTTGTGTGGTGACCTAAGATCCTACGAGCAGTACTTC
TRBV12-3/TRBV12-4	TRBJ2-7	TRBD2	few	CASSPVVLAGFYEQYF	TGTGCCAGCAGCCCCGTTGTATTAGCGGGATTCTACGAGCAGTACTTC
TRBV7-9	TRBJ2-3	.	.	CASSLGYNTQYF	TGTGCCAGCAGCTTAGGCTACAATACGCAGTATTTT
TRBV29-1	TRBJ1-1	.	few	CSVAGHLYTEAFF	TGCAGCGTTGCAGGACACCTATACACTGAAGCTTTCTTT
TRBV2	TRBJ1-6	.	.	CASSLDGLNSPLHF	TGTGCCAGCAGTTTGGACGGACTGAATTCACCCCTCCACTTT
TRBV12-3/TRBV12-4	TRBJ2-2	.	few	CASSSPQGRAGELFF	TGTGCCAGCAGTTCCCCGCAGGGGAGGGCCGGGGAGCTGTTTTTT
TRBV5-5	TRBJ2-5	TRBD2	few	CASSLGSGRASETQYF	TGTGCCAGCAGCTTGGGTAGCGGGAGGGCCTCGGAGACCCAGTACTTC
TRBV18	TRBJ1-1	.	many	CASSVQGDTEAFF	TGTGCCAGCTCAGTACAGGGAGACACTGAAGCTTTCTTT
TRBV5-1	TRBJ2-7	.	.	CASSSSRGSGEQYF	TGCGCCAGCAGCTCATCTCGGGGTTCGGGGGAGCAGTACTTC
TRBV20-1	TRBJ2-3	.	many	CSAGHVADTQYF	TGCAGTGCTGGCCATGTGGCAGATACGCAGTATTTT
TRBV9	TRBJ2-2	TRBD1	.	CASRQGASGELFF	TGTGCCAGCAGGCAGGGGGCTTCCGGGGAGCTGTTTTTT
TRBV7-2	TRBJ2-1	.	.	CASSFFREEGEQFF	TGTGCCAGCAGCTTTTTCAGGGAGGAAGGTGAGCAGTTCTTC